Each of the 5 T cell receptor beta chains below was sequenced from the same sample in a study of regulatory T cells in long-lasting Graves disease. Time point of the sample: persistent/refractory GD, antithyroid drugs over 5 years with positive TRAb. The TCR library used RNA extracted from PBMCs. Through Arm-PCR of CDR3 regions and iRepertoire HTBI primers, TCR beta libraries were built. TCRdb analysed the multiplex PCR reads with MiXCR anew, one entry per CDR3 protein. In the table there are 450,000 or so distinct CDR3 sequences, less than 25% of which are singletons. The sequencing here drew on peripheral blood mononuclear cells (PBMCs), taken when the disease was refractory, from a patient treated with antithyroid drugs. The receptors stem from a female donor with Graves disease.

This clonotype was detected only a few times. This rearrangement joins TRBV5-1 to TRBJ1-2; 7 nucleotides align to TRBD1. V lost 3 bases, J lost 2 bases, and 13 bases stayed unmatched. Germline V lookup: CDR1 SGHRS, CDR2 YFSETQ. The CDR3 length is 17 residues. The CDR3 reads CASSWNPGQLDNYGYTF. DNA of the CDR3: TGCGCCAGCAGCTGGAATCCGGGACAGTTGGACAACTATGGCTACACCTTC.

This clonotype was counted at least ten times. This chain uses TRBV12-3 or TRBV12-4 with TRBJ1-5; no reliable D call. V was pared by 7 bases and J by 0 bases, with 13 bases between. The length of the CDR3 is 15 residues. CDR3 sequence reads: CASTPDGYSNQPQHF. The CDR3 DNA reads TGTGCCAGCACCCCGGACGGCTATAGCAATCAGCCCCAGCATTTT.

The chain couples TRBV11-2 to TRBJ1-2; D is ambiguous. This CDR3 is built from 15 residues. Germline assignment: CDR1 SGHAT and CDR2 FQNNGV. The ends were cut back, 3 bases at V and 1 base at J, with 12 bases in the middle. The CDR3 loop reads CASSFLRDNNYGYTF. For the CDR3, the DNA is TGTGCCAGCAGCTTCCTTCGGGATAATAACTATGGCTACACCTTC.

This clonotype was seen ten or more times. The J gene is TRBJ2-7, the V gene TRBV12-3 or TRBV12-4, with D uncertain. The CDR3 runs to 12 residues. With 7 bases removed from V and 2 bases from J, the gap between germline ends came to 9 bases. Here the CDR3 reads CASTTAPYEQYF. CDR3 DNA: TGTGCCAGCACCACCGCCCCCTACGAGCAGTACTTC.

The V gene is TRBV30, the J gene TRBJ1-2, with D possibly being TRBD1 (5 bases). Germline V gene data show CDR1 as GTSNPN and CDR2 as SVGIG (reference sequence). This CDR3 contains 15 residues. V lost 1 base to trimming and J lost 6 bases, with 18 bases between them. The CDR3 DNA sequence: TGTGCCTGGAGTGATGGGAGGCAGGGTAATAATGGCTACACCTTC. Its translation: CAWSDGRQGNNGYTF.